This T cell receptor beta chain was recovered during a study of a mutant IDH1 vaccine in newly diagnosed glioma. On this clone: The antigen remains unidentified.

Time point noted: baseline, week 1 (first vaccination visit). The treatment here: pre-vaccination baseline after standard-of-care therapy. Each tumor in the donors was a new WHO grade 3 or 4 astrocytoma, IDH1-mutant and ATRX-lost. V lost 2 bases and J lost 0; bases outside the gene matches: 4. The CDR3 has 15 residues. Germline-derived CDR1 and CDR2 are SGHVS and FQNEAQ. Some clones are missing from TCRdb's copy, which holds only in-frame ones; the method was immunoSEQ multiplex PCR. This sample has about 54,000 clones, with 70% to 90% found just once. The study's findings and limits: Shifts in the top peripheral T cell clonotypes seemed unrelated to pseudoprogression.

The chain joins TRBV7-8 to TRBJ2-7, with TRBD1 matching over 7 bases. Sequenced material: PBMCs, taken from a glioma patient treated with radiotherapy, temozolomide or both. The receptor was isolated from a man between 18 and 35 years old with glioma. The CDR3, as DNA: TGTGCCAGCAGCTTATGGGCAGGGGGCTCCTACGAGCAGTACTTC. It translates to CASSLWAGGSYEQYF.